Below, 24 T cell receptor beta chains from the same sample are listed, as sequenced in a study of regulatory T cells. Primers: 52 TRBV forward and 13 TRBJ reverse. TCRdb's table, derived via immunoSEQ multiplex PCR, lists solely in-frame clones and lacks some. The table shows 4,500 to 7,000 clones, with about 84% occurring only once. The sequenced material came from CD8+ T cells sorted from blood. The receptors were gathered from a child under 18 with CD3G deficiency.

This sequence joins TRBV5-1 and TRBJ2-1, with unresolved D. CDR3 length: 15 residues. V lost 1 base and J lost 7, with 15 bases in between. Germline V gene data show CDR1 as SGHRS and CDR2 as YFSETQ. CDR3 sequence: CASSLLGLVGNEQFF. The CDR3 DNA reads as TGCGCCAGCAGCTTGTTAGGGCTAGTAGGGAATGAGCAGTTCTTC. The whole variable domain, remainder taken from reference TRBV5-1 and TRBJ2-1, is KAGVTQTPRYLIKTRGQQVTLSCSPISGHRSVSWYQQTPGQGLQFLFEYFSETQRNKGNFPGRFSGRQFSNSRSEMNVSTLELGDSALYLCASSLLGLVGNEQFFGPGTRLTVL.

The V gene is TRBV6-1, the J gene TRBJ2-1; D may be TRBD1 (5 bases). Germline V gene lookup returns CDR1 MNHNS and CDR2 SASEGT. V was cut by 6 bases and J by 4 bases, with 7 bases left in between. The CDR3 spans 12 residues. The CDR3 region has the DNA TGTGCCAGCAGAACAGGTTACAATGAGCAGTTCTTC. Translating it yields CASRTGYNEQFF.

The chain links TRBV28 to TRBJ2-7; 14 bases align to TRBD2. The CDR3 totals 15 residues. Trimming at V came to 4 bases and at J to 5 bases, leaving 4 bases not matched to a gene. The germline CDR1 and CDR2 sequences are MDHEN and SYDVKM. CDR3 nucleotide sequence: TGTGCCAGCAGTTCGCCGGGACTAGCGGGAGACGAGCAGTACTTC. This translates into CASSSPGLAGDEQYF.

This chain uses TRBV28 with TRBJ2-3; D could derive from TRBD1 or TRBD2 (5 bases each). Per germline, CDR1 MDHEN and CDR2 SYDVKM. Trimming left V 4 bases short and J 1 base short, with 12 bases between. The CDR3 runs 15 residues. CDR3 amino acids: CASSSRGGRTDTQYF. The CDR3 DNA follows: TGTGCCAGCAGTTCCCGGGGCGGCCGCACAGATACGCAGTATTTT.

This clone was found once. DNA of the CDR3: TGTGCCAGCAGTACCCGGAGGGAGGGAGCCGCCGGGGAGCTGTTTTTT. This encodes CASSTRREGAAGELFF. The gene calls are TRBV28 and TRBJ2-2, with 7 bases fitting TRBD2. Germline assignment: CDR1 MDHEN and CDR2 SYDVKM. This CDR3 spans 16 amino acids. V trimming: 5 bases; J trimming: 6 bases; junction bases outside the gene matches: 12.

The chain joins TRBV7-3 to TRBJ2-2; 10 bases line up with TRBD2. CDR1 is SGHTA, CDR2 FQGTGA, per germline. V gave up 6 bases and J gave up 6 bases; unmatched junction bases: 7. The CDR3 has 15 residues. In DNA, the CDR3 is TGTGCCAGCAGACCTCCTAGCGGGAGTCCCGGGGAGCTGTTTTTT. Residues: CASRPPSGSPGELFF. Drawing the rest from reference TRBV7-3 and TRBJ2-2, the complete variable domain is GAGVSQTPSNKVTEKGKYVELRCDPISGHTALYWYRQSLGQGPEFLIYFQGTGAADDSGLPNDRFFAVRPEGSVSTLKIQRTERGDSAVYLCASRPPSGSPGELFFGEGSRLTVL.

This clone was observed a handful of times. V and J are TRBV7-9 and TRBJ2-3, with 7 bases identical to TRBD1. The CDR3 has 15 amino acids. Germline-derived CDR1 and CDR2 are SEHNR and FQNEAQ (reference sequence). V dropped 5 bases and J dropped 0; count of bases not matched to a gene: 5. The CDR3 sequence: CASSKGARSTDTQYF. For the CDR3, the DNA is TGTGCCAGCAGCAAGGGGGCGAGAAGCACAGATACGCAGTATTTT.

This chain connects TRBV28 to TRBJ2-2, with 10 bases aligning to TRBD1. Germline values: CDR1 MDHEN, CDR2 SYDVKM. CDR3 size: 17 residues. The J segment lost 5 bases and the V segment lost 4 bases, leaving 10 bases of the junction unmatched. The CDR3 nucleotides read TGTGCCAGCAGTTCGCTCAGACAGGGGGCTATGACCGGGGAGCTGTTTTTT. Protein sequence: CASSSLRQGAMTGELFF.

The chain combines TRBV28 with TRBJ1-1; D perhaps matches TRBD1 (6 bases). With 6 bases removed from V and 5 bases from J, the gap between germline ends came to 22 bases. Germline V gene lookup returns CDR1 MDHEN and CDR2 SYDVKM. The CDR3 loop spans 16 amino acids. The CDR3 nucleotides read TGTGCCAGCAGCCGCACCCGGACAGTTTTGGGGACTGAAGCTTTCTTT. Translation: CASSRTRTVLGTEAFF.

The chain combines TRBV13 with TRBJ2-7; D is ambiguous. The CDR3 totals 14 residues. Germline V gene sequence: CDR1 PRHDT, CDR2 FYEKMQ (reference sequence). V lost 5 bases and J 5 bases, leaving 16 bases between the germline ends. CDR3: CASSGTESPHEQYF. In DNA form, the CDR3 reads TGTGCCAGCAGCGGAACCGAATCACCCCACGAGCAGTACTTC.

This clone was seen once. This chain connects TRBV28 to TRBJ2-7; D unclear. Germline loops: CDR1 MDHEN, CDR2 SYDVKM. CDR3 length: 14 amino acids. Trimming removed 3 bases from V and 6 bases from J, with 15 bases in between. The CDR3 nucleotides are TGTGCCAGCAGTTTGTCTAGAATGGGAATCGAGCAGTACTTC. Encoded protein: CASSLSRMGIEQYF.

This chain joins TRBV11-2 and TRBJ2-1; 8 bases line up with TRBD1. Unmatched junction bases numbered 9, after V lost 0 bases and J lost 2 bases. CDR1 is SGHAT and CDR2 is FQNNGV in the germline V gene. The CDR3 totals 18 residues. The CDR3 region is CASSLDGVDRAAYNEQFF. As DNA, the CDR3 is TGTGCCAGCAGCTTAGATGGGGTGGACAGGGCCGCCTACAATGAGCAGTTCTTC.

This chain connects TRBV28 to TRBJ2-3; the D gene is possibly TRBD1 (6 bases). This CDR3 spans 17 amino acids. V was cut by 5 bases and J by 2 bases, with 20 bases left in between. CDR1 and CDR2 from the germline V gene are MDHEN and SYDVKM. CDR3 sequence: CASSMTGLGTHTDTQYF. CDR3 DNA sequence: TGTGCCAGCAGTATGACAGGCCTGGGCACACACACAGATACGCAGTATTTT.

This clone showed up just once. The gene calls are TRBV5-1 and TRBJ1-2; TRBD1 agrees at 7 bases. Trimming cost V 4 bases and J 7 bases; bases outside gene matches: 7. The CDR3 contains 13 residues. Germline-derived CDR1 and CDR2 are SGHRS and YFSETQ. CDR3 coding DNA: TGCGCCAGCAGCGTGACAGGGCTAGGTGGCTACACCTTC. Amino acid sequence: CASSVTGLGGYTF.

The rearrangement joins TRBV11-2 to TRBJ2-3; no definite D call. V shed 0 bases and J shed 9 bases, with 10 bases lying between them. This CDR3 has 13 residues. Per the germline V gene, CDR1 is SGHAT and CDR2 is FQNNGV. This CDR3 reads CASSLDWSDTQYF. The CDR3 DNA follows: TGTGCCAGCAGCTTAGATTGGAGTGACACGCAGTATTTT.

The V gene is TRBV7-8, the J gene TRBJ2-7; 7 positions match TRBD1. The CDR3 is 13 amino acids. Germline CDR1 reads SGHVS; CDR2 reads FQNEAQ. The V gene end was trimmed by 1 base and the J gene end by 7 bases; junction bases not matched to a gene: 4. The chain's CDR3 is CASSLERGREQYF. For the CDR3, the DNA is TGTGCCAGCAGCTTAGAGAGGGGGCGGGAGCAGTACTTC.

This chain links TRBV6-1 with TRBJ2-3, with TRBD2 as a possible D gene (6 bases). This CDR3 has 17 amino acids. The germline V gene has CDR1 MNHNS and CDR2 SASEGT. The V and J ends lost 2 bases and 3 bases respectively, with 18 bases between them. In DNA, the CDR3 is TGTGCCAGCAGTGAAACTGTAGGAGGGGCTGGGACAGATACGCAGTATTTT. This encodes CASSETVGGAGTDTQYF.

The chain carries TRBV5-1 and TRBJ2-7, with 9 bases lining up with TRBD2. V lost 2 bases and J lost 2; bases outside the gene matches: 5. The V gene's germline CDR1 is SGHRS and CDR2 YFSETQ. This CDR3 region has 15 residues. The CDR3 nucleotides read TGCGCCAGCAGCTTTGGTAGCGGGGGTGCCTACGAGCAGTACTTC. It yields the protein CASSFGSGGAYEQYF.

V and J are TRBV6-1 and TRBJ2-7, with 14 bases lining up with TRBD2. Germline loops: CDR1 MNHNS, CDR2 SASEGT. Trimming removed 6 bases from V and 5 bases from J; junction bases left unmatched: 3. The CDR3 totals 14 residues. The CDR3 DNA sequence: TGTGCCAGCAGACCGGGACTAGCGGGAGACGAGCAGTACTTC. Protein product: CASRPGLAGDEQYF.

The chain couples TRBV7-9 to TRBJ2-5; D possibly uses TRBD1 or TRBD2 (6 bases each). V was cut by 1 base and J by 4 bases, with 10 bases left in between. There are 14 residues in the CDR3. The germline V gene has CDR1 SEHNR and CDR2 FQNEAQ (reference sequence). CDR3 sequence reads: CASSLVGGGETQYF. CDR3 nucleotides: TGTGCCAGCAGCTTAGTAGGAGGGGGAGAGACCCAGTACTTC.

This clone was counted once. The chain is built from TRBV28 and TRBJ1-5; possibly TRBD1 for D (5 bases). Germline V gene data show CDR1 as MDHEN and CDR2 as SYDVKM. This CDR3 spans 14 amino acids. V lost 2 bases, J lost 7 bases, and 12 bases lay in between. The CDR3 loop is CASSLEGSGQPQHF. The DNA for the CDR3 is TGTGCCAGCAGTTTAGAGGGGTCGGGACAGCCCCAGCATTTT.

The chain recombines TRBV5-1 with TRBJ2-5; 12 bases match TRBD2. J gave up 4 bases and V 4 bases, and 8 bases lay outside the gene matches. The CDR3 extends over 16 amino acids. The germline V gene has CDR1 SGHRS and CDR2 YFSETQ. The CDR3 region is CASSPGLAGMGETQYF. The CDR3 DNA sequence: TGCGCCAGCAGCCCTGGACTAGCGGGAATGGGAGAGACCCAGTACTTC.

The CDR3 region is CASSEYVGSNYGYTF. CDR3 sequence (DNA): TGTGCCAGCAGTGAATATGTCGGATCTAACTATGGCTACACCTTC. The chain has TRBV6-1 and TRBJ1-2; D is undetermined. V gave up 2 bases and J gave up 0 bases, with 10 bases separating them. Germline V gene sequence: CDR1 MNHNS, CDR2 SASEGT. The CDR3 runs to 15 residues.

The genes are TRBV28 and TRBJ2-4, with 9 nucleotides matching TRBD1. J lost 1 base, V lost 5 bases, and 12 bases had no gene match. CDR1 and CDR2 (germline): MDHEN, SYDVKM. This CDR3 region has 18 residues. The CDR3: CASSPGTGRPLAKNIQYF. The CDR3 DNA sequence: TGTGCCAGCAGTCCCGGGACAGGGCGCCCCTTGGCCAAAAACATTCAGTACTTC.